This entry lists 29 T cell receptor beta chains sequenced from one sample in a study of Ad26.COV2.S vaccination and SARS-CoV-2 variants. The method was immunoSEQ multiplex PCR; TCRdb's version includes in-frame clones alone and lacks a portion of them. The profile shows around 300,000 clones, 70% to 90% of them singletons. Treatment noted: about 20 received Ad26.COV2.S at low or high dose, single or two shots; five or six received placebo; per-sample allocation not given. Following the first vaccine or placebo injection, samples were taken on day 63. This sample comprised peripheral blood, obtained in a trial of Ad26.COV2.S vaccine versus placebo. The receptors shown here come from a person aged 18 to 59 who received the Ad26.COV2.S COVID-19 vaccine or a placebo.

V is TRBV27 and J is TRBJ2-7; TRBD2 agrees at 7 bases. Germline CDR1 reads MNHEY; CDR2 reads SMNVEV (reference sequence). The junction had 8 bases not matched to a gene; V was cut back by 5 bases and J by 4 bases. CDR3 length equals 14 residues. The CDR3 is CASSLKAGPYEQYF. In nucleotides, the CDR3 is TGTGCCAGCAGTCTAAAAGCGGGGCCTTACGAGCAGTACTTC.

The chain recombines TRBV5-4 with TRBJ2-1, with D perhaps matching TRBD2 (7 bases). The CDR3 consists of 15 residues. The V end was cut by 6 bases, the J end by 2 bases, with 15 bases between. CDR1 SGHNT and CDR2 YYREEE come from the germline V gene (reference sequence). The CDR3 region has the DNA TGTGCCAGCATGGGGGGGCCTGGCACCTACAATGAGCAGTTCTTC. This codes for CASMGGPGTYNEQFF.

The chain uses TRBV28 and TRBJ1-5; D is perhaps TRBD1 (6 bases). The germline V gene has CDR1 MDHEN and CDR2 SYDVKM. The CDR3 has 15 amino acids. V lost 7 bases and J 4 bases, leaving 17 bases between the germline ends. CDR3 region: CASTRTAGGNQPQHF. The CDR3 DNA follows: TGTGCCAGCACCAGGACAGCGGGGGGGAATCAGCCCCAGCATTTT.

The gene calls are TRBV6-2 or TRBV6-3 and TRBJ2-5, with 11 bases fitting TRBD2. CDR3 size: 16 residues. J gave up 2 bases and V 4 bases, and 6 bases lay outside the gene matches. Germline CDR1 is MNHEY and CDR2 is SVGEGT. In DNA form, the CDR3 reads TGTGCCAGCAGTTCCCGACTAGCGGGGAGGCAAGAGACCCAGTACTTC. Translation gives CASSSRLAGRQETQYF.

CDR3 loop: CASSQGVGSEAFF. In nucleotides, the CDR3 is TGTGCCAGCAGCCAAGGGGTGGGATCTGAAGCTTTCTTT. The V gene is TRBV7-8, the J gene TRBJ1-1, with a weak D call TRBD1 (5 bases). Germline V gene lookup returns CDR1 SGHVS and CDR2 FQNEAQ. V lost 5 bases to trimming and J lost 6 bases, with 13 bases between them. The CDR3 covers 13 residues.

This clone was found once. The CDR3 sequence: CASSLAGNLRGGAQYF. In nucleotides, the CDR3 is TGTGCCAGCAGCTTAGCGGGTAATCTTCGGGGGGGTGCGCAGTACTTC. The chain joins TRBV7-2 to TRBJ2-7; TRBD2 aligns across 8 bases. Germline V lookup: CDR1 SGHTA, CDR2 FQGNSA. The CDR3 contains 16 residues. Trimming removed 0 bases from V and 9 bases from J; junction bases left unmatched: 13.

The J gene is TRBJ2-3, the V gene TRBV5-1; D is perhaps TRBD1 or TRBD2 (6 bases each). This CDR3 has 17 amino acids. V gave up 7 bases and J gave up 1 base, with 22 bases separating them. CDR1 is SGHRS and CDR2 is YFSETQ in the germline V gene. The CDR3 DNA reads TGCGCCAGCTCCCCTCCCGAGGGGGGATATCGCACAGATACGCAGTATTTT. Its translation is CASSPPEGGYRTDTQYF.

The genes are TRBV3-1 (or the pseudogene TRBV3-2) and TRBJ2-7; D gene ambiguous. Per germline, CDR1 LGHDT and CDR2 YNNKEL (reference sequence). CDR3 length equals 13 residues. V was cut by 0 bases and J by 6 bases, with 9 bases left in between. The CDR3 region has the DNA TGTGCCAGCAGCCAAGAGGGGTCTTCCGAGCAGTACTTC. Residues: CASSQEGSSEQYF.

The chain uses TRBV7-9 and TRBJ2-7; no clear D gene. Looked up from germline, CDR1 is SEHNR and CDR2 is FQNEAQ (reference sequence). This CDR3 has 13 residues. The V and J ends lost 3 bases and 1 base respectively, with 7 bases between them. CDR3 bases: TGTGCCAGCAGCTTGAGTACATCCTACGAGCAGTACTTC. Translating gives CASSLSTSYEQYF. Drawing the rest from reference TRBV7-9 and TRBJ2-7, the complete variable domain is DTGVSQNPRHKITKRGQNVTFRCDPISEHNRLYWYRQTLGQGPEFLTYFQNEAQLEKSRLLSDRFSAERPKGSFSTLEIQRTEQGDSAMYLCASSLSTSYEQYFGPGTRLTVT.

This clone was detected once. The chain joins TRBV5-1 to TRBJ2-5; 11 bases are a match to TRBD2. Germline V CDR1 and CDR2: SGHRS, YFSETQ. J lost 2 bases, V lost 5 bases, and 8 bases had no gene match. CDR3 length: 16 residues. In nucleotides, the CDR3 is TGCGCCAGCAGGGAGGGGGGACTAGCGGATCAAGAGACCCAGTACTTC. It codes for CASREGGLADQETQYF.

The rearrangement uses TRBV5-1 and TRBJ1-1, with D possibly matching TRBD1 (6 bases). Between the trimmed V and J ends, which lost 4 bases and 1 base, there was a span of 11 bases. CDR1 and CDR2 from the germline V gene are SGHRS and YFSETQ. The CDR3 sequence is 14 residues long. The DNA of the CDR3 is TGCGCCAGCAGCCCGGACAGCCAGAACACTGAAGCTTTCTTT. Translating gives CASSPDSQNTEAFF. The entire variable domain, with the rest obtained from reference TRBV5-1 and TRBJ1-1, is as follows: KAGVTQTPRYLIKTRGQQVTLSCSPISGHRSVSWYQQTPGQGLQFLFEYFSETQRNKGNFPGRFSGRQFSNSRSEMNVSTLELGDSALYLCASSPDSQNTEAFFGQGTRLTVV.

The rearrangement links TRBV27 to TRBJ2-3; perhaps TRBD2 as D (5 bases). Germline V gene sequence: CDR1 MNHEY, CDR2 SMNVEV (reference sequence). The CDR3 extends over 15 amino acids. V was pared by 7 bases and J by 2 bases, with 16 bases between. CDR3 bases: TGTGCCAGCACTGGGGTTCCGGGGTCCACAGATACGCAGTATTTT. Translating gives CASTGVPGSTDTQYF.

This rearrangement joins TRBV5-1 to TRBJ2-7; 9 nucleotides agree with TRBD1. CDR1 and CDR2 (germline): SGHRS, YFSETQ. The CDR3 consists of 15 residues. V dropped 4 bases and J dropped 4; count of bases not matched to a gene: 9. CDR3 in DNA: TGCGCCAGCAGCCCCGGGACAGGGCTAGAATACGAGCAGTACTTC. It specifies CASSPGTGLEYEQYF.

The rearrangement joins TRBV7-2 to TRBJ1-1, with D tentatively TRBD1 (5 bases). The CDR3 covers 13 residues. V was pared by 5 bases and J by 9 bases, with 16 bases between. The germline gives CDR1 SGHTA, CDR2 FQGNSA. For the CDR3, the DNA is TGTGCCAGCAGCCCCCAAGGGGTTACTAAAGCTTTCTTT. This gives the protein CASSPQGVTKAFF.

This clone was picked up a small number of times. The chain employs TRBV2 and TRBJ2-5; 7 positions agree with TRBD2. The length of the CDR3 is 14 residues. The germline CDR1 and CDR2 sequences are SNHLY and FYNNEI. The junction had 7 bases not matched to a gene; V was cut back by 4 bases and J by 5 bases. The CDR3 sequence is CASSVGGGQETQYF. The CDR3 coding sequence is TGTGCCAGCAGTGTCGGCGGGGGTCAGGAGACCCAGTACTTC.

The rearrangement uses TRBV6-5 and TRBJ1-1, with D possibly being TRBD1 (6 bases). V was shortened by 7 bases and J by 9 bases, with 18 bases between the two germline ends. The CDR3 loop spans 13 amino acids. Looked up from germline, CDR1 is MNHEY and CDR2 is SVGAGI. The DNA of the CDR3 is TGTGCCAGCATCAACATTGGGGGGGCCCAAGCTTTCTTT. This codes for CASINIGGAQAFF.

The CDR3 loop reads CASTQDGSNGYTF. As DNA, the CDR3 is TGTGCCAGCACACAGGACGGGTCGAATGGCTACACCTTC. This chain joins TRBV12-3 or TRBV12-4 and TRBJ1-2, with D tentatively TRBD1 (5 bases). V lost 7 bases and J lost 6, with 15 bases in between. The CDR3 loop spans 13 amino acids.

The chain recombines TRBV5-5 with TRBJ1-1, with D possibly TRBD1 on 5 matching bases. The germline gives CDR1 SGHKS, CDR2 YYEKEE (reference sequence). The CDR3 spans 13 residues. V dropped 3 bases and J dropped 3 bases, with 9 bases sitting between them. The CDR3 nucleotides are TGTGCCAGCAGCTATGGGGCGGACACTGAAGCTTTCTTT. Translating it yields CASSYGADTEAFF.

The V and J genes are TRBV10-3 and TRBJ2-7; unclear D gene. The V end lost 4 bases, the J end lost 5 bases, and 9 bases lay between the germline ends. Germline assignment: CDR1 ENHRY and CDR2 SYGVKD. This CDR3 has 12 amino acids. The CDR3 coding sequence is TGTGCCATCAGTGCGGGCATGGACGAGCAGTACTTC. Its protein product is CAISAGMDEQYF.

This chain connects TRBV11-2 to TRBJ2-3, with a weak D call TRBD1 (6 bases). Trimming removed 4 bases from V and 9 bases from J, with 26 bases in between. This CDR3 is 17 amino acids long. Germline-derived CDR1 and CDR2 are SGHAT and FQNNGV. The CDR3 spells CASSSITTGIAQITQYF. In DNA, the CDR3 is TGTGCCAGCAGCTCAATTACTACAGGGATAGCACAGATAACGCAGTATTTT.

The J gene is TRBJ1-2, the V gene TRBV28; 8 nucleotides match TRBD1. The germline V gene encodes CDR1 MDHEN and CDR2 SYDVKM. This CDR3 contains 14 residues. V lost 8 bases to trimming and J lost 5 bases; unmatched junction nucleotides: 10. The CDR3 sequence is CASYPGGARYGYTF. The CDR3, as DNA: TGTGCCAGCTACCCAGGGGGCGCTCGGTATGGCTACACCTTC.

The V gene is TRBV7-2, the J gene TRBJ2-7; D tentatively reads TRBD1 or TRBD2 (5 bases each). There are 14 residues in the CDR3. Per germline, CDR1 SGHTA and CDR2 FQGNSA. V lost 3 bases, J lost 2 bases, and 11 bases lay in between. DNA for the CDR3: TGTGCCAGCAGCTTCGGGACGGAAACCTACGAGCAGTACTTC. This encodes CASSFGTETYEQYF.

The rearrangement links TRBV7-9 to TRBJ2-2; 14 nucleotides align to TRBD2. Germline loops: CDR1 SEHNR, CDR2 FQNEAQ (reference sequence). This CDR3 is 16 amino acids long. After removal of 5 bases from V and 6 bases from J, the junction contained 5 bases not matched to a gene. Here the CDR3 reads CASSDGTSGSSGELFF. The CDR3 DNA reads TGTGCCAGCAGCGATGGGACTAGCGGGAGTTCCGGGGAGCTGTTTTTT.

The chain links TRBV6-1 to TRBJ1-5, with D unresolved. The length of the CDR3 is 11 residues. Trimming pared 1 base from V and 9 bases from J, leaving 4 bases between. Germline lookup yields CDR1 MNHNS and CDR2 SASEGT. CDR3 DNA: TGTGCCAGCAGTGAAGTCAGGCCCCAGCATTTT. Translated, it gives CASSEVRPQHF.

This rearrangement joins TRBV11-2 to TRBJ1-2, with a possible D match to TRBD1 (5 bases). The CDR3 length is 14 residues. Germline assignment: CDR1 SGHAT and CDR2 FQNNGV. Trimming removed 3 bases from V and 8 bases from J, with 16 bases in between. The DNA for the CDR3 is TGTGCCAGCAGCTTTGAGTCAGGGTGGGGCGGCTACACCTTC. This encodes CASSFESGWGGYTF.

V usage is TRBV3-1 (or the pseudogene TRBV3-2) and J usage is TRBJ2-7; D tentatively fits TRBD1 or TRBD2 (6 bases each). Trimming cost V 3 bases and J 3 bases, with 15 bases left between them. This CDR3 has 15 residues. In germline, CDR1 is LGHDT, CDR2 YNNKEL (reference sequence). Here the CDR3 reads CASSHRQAGGYEQYF. The CDR3 nucleotides are TGTGCCAGCAGCCACCGACAGGCCGGGGGCTACGAGCAGTACTTC.

This clone was seen only a few times. The chain recombines TRBV27 with TRBJ1-5, with TRBD1 as a possible D gene (5 bases). Germline CDR1 reads MNHEY; CDR2 reads SMNVEV (reference sequence). V gave up 8 bases and J gave up 2 bases, with 10 bases separating them. The CDR3 runs to 13 residues. The chain's CDR3 is CASGLGGNQPQHF. CDR3 in DNA: TGTGCCAGCGGATTAGGGGGCAATCAGCCCCAGCATTTT.

This clone showed up just once. Other DNA sequences in this sample translate to the same CDR3. V usage is TRBV3-1 (or the pseudogene TRBV3-2) and J usage is TRBJ1-1; D remains unclear. The CDR3 has 14 residues. The germline V gene encodes CDR1 LGHDT and CDR2 YNNKEL (reference sequence). Trimming removed 3 bases at V and 0 bases at J, with 8 bases between. The CDR3, as DNA: TGTGCCAGCAGCCACGGCCTCATGAACACTGAAGCTTTCTTT. As protein: CASSHGLMNTEAFF.

In its sample, this clone was seen a few times. The chain links TRBV4-3 to TRBJ2-7; TRBD2 aligns across 16 bases. V shed 5 bases, J shed 2 bases, and the junction held 3 bases outside the gene matches. There are 16 residues in the CDR3. Per germline, CDR1 LGHNA and CDR2 YSLEER. CDR3 residues: CASSEGLAGGPYEQYF. CDR3 coding DNA: TGCGCCAGCAGCGAGGGACTAGCGGGAGGGCCCTACGAGCAGTACTTC.